This entry is about one T cell receptor (beta chain). This sample was included in a study of blood T cell repertoires in COVID-19. Using immunoSEQ multiplex PCR, the repertoire was profiled, and TCRdb retains in-frame clones only, with some absent. The table lists 230,000 or so clones, roughly 82% of them singletons, with approximately 2.3% in the top ten. The germline V gene has CDR1 SNHLY and CDR2 FYNNEI. The CDR3 runs to 15 residues. Trimming removed 1 base from V and 3 bases from J, with 11 bases in between. This chain connects TRBV2 to TRBJ2-3; D is perhaps TRBD1 (6 bases). Sequences were obtained from peripheral blood. The receptor was derived from a man aged 40-50 years who had recovered from COVID-19. CDR3 sequence reads: CASSEVRRGTDTQYF. DNA of the CDR3: TGTGCCAGCAGTGAAGTCCGCAGGGGAACAGATACGCAGTATTTT.